This T cell receptor beta chain was sequenced during a study of CD8 T cells in ankylosing spondylitis. Overall study results and limits: Matched synovial fluid from ankylosing spondylitis patients was reported to be enriched for disease-linked clones. Some of the motif variants had earlier been found in reactive arthritis patients' fluid and blood.

The CDR3 length is 14 residues. Looked up from germline, CDR1 is DFQATT and CDR2 is SNEGSKA (reference sequence). Trimming took 3 bases from V and 3 from J; bases not matched to a gene: 5. Concerning this clonotype itself: Its specificity is not known.

In TCRdb, the 5' RACE reads were re-called with MiXCR into one record per CDR3 protein. The data show 250,000 to 350,000 distinct CDR3 sequences, around 21% seen once. The clonotype was recovered from a female donor with ankylosing spondylitis or in good health (not recorded which). This rearrangement joins TRBV20-1 to TRBJ2-7; 10 bases line up with TRBD1. Sequencing used blood, either unsorted or a sorted T cell fraction (not recorded which). CDR3 protein: CSASKDRGFYEQYF. The CDR3 DNA is TGCAGTGCTAGTAAGGACAGGGGGTTCTACGAGCAGTACTTC.